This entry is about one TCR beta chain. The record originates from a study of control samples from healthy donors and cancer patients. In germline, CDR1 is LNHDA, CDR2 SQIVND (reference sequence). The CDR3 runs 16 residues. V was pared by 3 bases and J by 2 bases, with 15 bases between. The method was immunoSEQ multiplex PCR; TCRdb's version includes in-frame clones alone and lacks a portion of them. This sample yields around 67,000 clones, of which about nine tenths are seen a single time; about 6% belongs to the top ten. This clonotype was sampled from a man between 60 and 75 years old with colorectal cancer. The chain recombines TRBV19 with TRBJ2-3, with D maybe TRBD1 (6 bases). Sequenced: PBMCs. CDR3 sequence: CASSMGARGATDTQYF. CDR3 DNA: TGTGCCAGTAGTATGGGGGCTAGGGGTGCCACAGATACGCAGTATTTT.